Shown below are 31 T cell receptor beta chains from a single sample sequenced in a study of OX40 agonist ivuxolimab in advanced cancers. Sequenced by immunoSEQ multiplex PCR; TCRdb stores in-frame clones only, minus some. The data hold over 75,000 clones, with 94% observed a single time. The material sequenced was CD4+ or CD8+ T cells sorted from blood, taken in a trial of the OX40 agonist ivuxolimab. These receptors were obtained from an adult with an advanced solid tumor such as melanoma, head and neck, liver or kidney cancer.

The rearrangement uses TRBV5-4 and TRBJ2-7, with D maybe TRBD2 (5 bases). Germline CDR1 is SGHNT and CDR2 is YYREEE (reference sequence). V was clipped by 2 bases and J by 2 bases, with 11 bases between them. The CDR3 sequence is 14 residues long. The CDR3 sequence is CASSFRGRTYEQYF. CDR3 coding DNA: TGTGCCAGCAGCTTCCGGGGTCGAACCTACGAGCAGTACTTC.

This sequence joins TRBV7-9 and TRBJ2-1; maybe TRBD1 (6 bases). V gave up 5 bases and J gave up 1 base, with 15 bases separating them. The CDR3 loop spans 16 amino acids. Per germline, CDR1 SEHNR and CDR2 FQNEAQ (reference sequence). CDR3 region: CASSLTGTPSYNEQFF. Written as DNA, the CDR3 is TGTGCCAGCAGCCTGACCGGGACACCATCCTACAATGAGCAGTTCTTC.

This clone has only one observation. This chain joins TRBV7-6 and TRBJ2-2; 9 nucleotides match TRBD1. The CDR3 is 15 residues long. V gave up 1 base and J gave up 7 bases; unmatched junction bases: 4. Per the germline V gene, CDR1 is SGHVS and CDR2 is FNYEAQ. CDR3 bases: TGTGCCAGCAGCTTAGAACAGGGGGCTTACGGGGAGCTGTTTTTT. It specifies CASSLEQGAYGELFF.

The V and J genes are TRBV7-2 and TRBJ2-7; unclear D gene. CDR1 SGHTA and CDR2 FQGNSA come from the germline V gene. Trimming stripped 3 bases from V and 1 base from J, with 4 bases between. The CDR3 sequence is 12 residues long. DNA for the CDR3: TGTGCCAGCAGCTTCCGTTCCTACGAGCAGTACTTC. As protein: CASSFRSYEQYF.

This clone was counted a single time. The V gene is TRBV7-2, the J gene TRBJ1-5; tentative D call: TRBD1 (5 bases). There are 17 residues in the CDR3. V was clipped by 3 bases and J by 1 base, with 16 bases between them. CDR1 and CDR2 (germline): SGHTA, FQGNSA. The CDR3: CASSFGGGGGSNQPQHF. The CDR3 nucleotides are TGTGCCAGCAGCTTCGGTGGAGGCGGGGGAAGCAATCAGCCCCAGCATTTT.

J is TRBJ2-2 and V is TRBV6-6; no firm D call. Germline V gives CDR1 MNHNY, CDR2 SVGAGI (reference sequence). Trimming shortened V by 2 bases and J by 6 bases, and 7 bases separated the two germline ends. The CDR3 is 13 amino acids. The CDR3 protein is CASSYASAGELFF. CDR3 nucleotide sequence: TGTGCCAGCAGTTACGCGTCCGCCGGGGAGCTGTTTTTT.

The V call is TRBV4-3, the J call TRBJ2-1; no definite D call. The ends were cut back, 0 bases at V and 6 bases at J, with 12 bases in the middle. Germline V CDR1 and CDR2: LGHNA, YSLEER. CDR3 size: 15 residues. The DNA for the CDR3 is TGCGCCAGCAGCCAAGATTCTCGGCCTGTCAATGAGCAGTTCTTC. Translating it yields CASSQDSRPVNEQFF.

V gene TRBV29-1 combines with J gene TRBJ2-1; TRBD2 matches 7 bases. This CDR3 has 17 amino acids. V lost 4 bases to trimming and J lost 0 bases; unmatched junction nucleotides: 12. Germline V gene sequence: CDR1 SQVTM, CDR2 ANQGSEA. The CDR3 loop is CSVVTYGTTHSYNEQFF. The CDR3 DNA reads TGCAGCGTTGTAACGTACGGGACTACTCACTCCTACAATGAGCAGTTCTTC.

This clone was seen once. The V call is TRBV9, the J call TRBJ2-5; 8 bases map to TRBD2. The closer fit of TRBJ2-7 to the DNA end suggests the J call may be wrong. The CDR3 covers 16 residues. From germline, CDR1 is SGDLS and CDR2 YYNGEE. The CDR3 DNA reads TGTGCCAGCAGCCCTTCTGGGAGCGGGGGCTTCTACGAGCAGTACTTC. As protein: CASSPSGSGGFYEQYF.

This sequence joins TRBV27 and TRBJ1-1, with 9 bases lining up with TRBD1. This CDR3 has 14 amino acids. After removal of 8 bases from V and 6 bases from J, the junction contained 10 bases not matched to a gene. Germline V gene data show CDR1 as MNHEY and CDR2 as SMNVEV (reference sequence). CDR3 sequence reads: CASSGQGGRAEAFF. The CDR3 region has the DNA TGTGCCAGCTCGGGACAGGGAGGTCGGGCTGAAGCTTTCTTT.

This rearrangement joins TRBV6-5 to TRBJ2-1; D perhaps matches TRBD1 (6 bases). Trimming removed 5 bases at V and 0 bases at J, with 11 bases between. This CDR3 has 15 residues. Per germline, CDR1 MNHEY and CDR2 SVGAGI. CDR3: CASSLDRNSYNEQFF. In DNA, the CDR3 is TGTGCCAGCAGTCTAGACAGGAACTCCTACAATGAGCAGTTCTTC.

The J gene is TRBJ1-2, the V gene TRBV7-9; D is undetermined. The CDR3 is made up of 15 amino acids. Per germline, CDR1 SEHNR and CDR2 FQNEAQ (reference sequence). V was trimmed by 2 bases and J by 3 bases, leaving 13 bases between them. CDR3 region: CASSLSRSPHYGYTF. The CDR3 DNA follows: TGTGCCAGCAGCTTAAGCAGAAGTCCCCACTATGGCTACACCTTC.

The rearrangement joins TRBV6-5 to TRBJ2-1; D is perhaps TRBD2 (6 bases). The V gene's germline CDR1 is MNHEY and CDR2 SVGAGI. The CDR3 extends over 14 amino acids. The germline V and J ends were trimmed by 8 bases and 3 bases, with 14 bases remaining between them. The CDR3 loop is CASATAGNYNEQFF. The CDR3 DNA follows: TGTGCCAGCGCCACTGCGGGGAACTACAATGAGCAGTTCTTC.

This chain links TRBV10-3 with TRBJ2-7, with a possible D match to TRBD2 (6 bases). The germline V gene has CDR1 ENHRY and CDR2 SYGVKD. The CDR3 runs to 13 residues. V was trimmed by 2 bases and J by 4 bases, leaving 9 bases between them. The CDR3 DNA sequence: TGTGCCATCAGTGAGCCGACTAGTTACGAGCAGTACTTC. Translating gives CAISEPTSYEQYF.

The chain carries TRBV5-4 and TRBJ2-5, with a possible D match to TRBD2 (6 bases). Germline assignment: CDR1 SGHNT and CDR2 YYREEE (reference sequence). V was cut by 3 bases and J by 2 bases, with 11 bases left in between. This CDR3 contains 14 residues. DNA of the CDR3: TGTGCCAGCAGCTCGGGACTTGGACAAGAGACCCAGTACTTC. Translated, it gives CASSSGLGQETQYF. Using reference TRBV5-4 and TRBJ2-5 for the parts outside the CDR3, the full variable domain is ETGVTQSPTHLIKTRGQQVTLRCSSQSGHNTVSWYQQALGQGPQFIFQYYREEENGRGNFPPRFSGLQFPNYSSELNVNALELDDSALYLCASSSGLGQETQYFGPGTRLLVL.

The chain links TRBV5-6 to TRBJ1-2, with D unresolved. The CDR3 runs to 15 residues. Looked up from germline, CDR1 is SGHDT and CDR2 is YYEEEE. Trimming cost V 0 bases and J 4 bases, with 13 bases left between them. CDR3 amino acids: CASSLGRADFYGYTF. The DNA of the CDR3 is TGTGCCAGCAGCTTGGGGAGGGCCGATTTCTATGGCTACACCTTC. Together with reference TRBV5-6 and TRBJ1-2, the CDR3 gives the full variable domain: DAGVTQSPTHLIKTRGQQVTLRCSPKSGHDTVSWYQQALGQGPQFIFQYYEEEERQRGNFPDRFSGHQFPNYSSELNVNALLLGDSALYLCASSLGRADFYGYTFGSGTRLTVV.

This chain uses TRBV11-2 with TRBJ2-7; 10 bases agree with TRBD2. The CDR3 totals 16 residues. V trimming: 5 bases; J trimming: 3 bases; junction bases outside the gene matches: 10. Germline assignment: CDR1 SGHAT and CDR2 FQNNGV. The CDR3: CASSPSPGLAVYEQYF. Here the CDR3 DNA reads TGTGCCAGCAGCCCAAGCCCTGGACTAGCGGTCTACGAGCAGTACTTC.

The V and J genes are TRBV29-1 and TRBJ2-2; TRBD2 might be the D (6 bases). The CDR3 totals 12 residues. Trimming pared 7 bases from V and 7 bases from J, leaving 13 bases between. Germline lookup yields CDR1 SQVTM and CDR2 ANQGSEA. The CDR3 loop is CSAPSAGGELFF. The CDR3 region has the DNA TGCAGCGCCCCTAGCGCGGGCGGGGAGCTGTTTTTT.

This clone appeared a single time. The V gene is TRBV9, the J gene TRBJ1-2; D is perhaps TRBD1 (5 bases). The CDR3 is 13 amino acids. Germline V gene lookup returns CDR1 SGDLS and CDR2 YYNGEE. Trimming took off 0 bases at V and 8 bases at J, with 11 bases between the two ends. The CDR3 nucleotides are TGTGCCAGCAGCGTAGGGGGCGCGAGGGGCTACACCTTC. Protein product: CASSVGGARGYTF.

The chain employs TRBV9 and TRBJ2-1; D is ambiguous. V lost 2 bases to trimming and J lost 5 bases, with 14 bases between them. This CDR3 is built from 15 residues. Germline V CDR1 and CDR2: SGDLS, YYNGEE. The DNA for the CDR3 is TGTGCCAGCAGCGTTAGGCCGGTGGGCGACAATGAGCAGTTCTTC. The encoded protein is CASSVRPVGDNEQFF.

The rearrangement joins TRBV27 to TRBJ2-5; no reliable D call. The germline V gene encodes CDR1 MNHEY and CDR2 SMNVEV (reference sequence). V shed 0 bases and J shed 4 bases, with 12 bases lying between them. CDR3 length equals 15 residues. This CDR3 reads CASSLSIGYTETQYF. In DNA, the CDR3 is TGTGCCAGCAGTTTATCTATAGGGTACACAGAGACCCAGTACTTC.

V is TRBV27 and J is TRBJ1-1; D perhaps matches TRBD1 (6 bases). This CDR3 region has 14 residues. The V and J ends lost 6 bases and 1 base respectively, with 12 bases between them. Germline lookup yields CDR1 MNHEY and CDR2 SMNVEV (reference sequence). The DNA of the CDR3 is TGTGCCAGCAGAAGACCGGGACAGAACACTGAAGCTTTCTTT. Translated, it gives CASRRPGQNTEAFF.

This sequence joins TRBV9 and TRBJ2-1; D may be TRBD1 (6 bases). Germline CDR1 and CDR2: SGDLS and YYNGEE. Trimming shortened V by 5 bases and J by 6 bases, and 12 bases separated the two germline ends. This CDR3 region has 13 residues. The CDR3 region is CASRATGSNEQFF. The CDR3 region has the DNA TGTGCCAGCAGGGCAACAGGGAGCAATGAGCAGTTCTTC.

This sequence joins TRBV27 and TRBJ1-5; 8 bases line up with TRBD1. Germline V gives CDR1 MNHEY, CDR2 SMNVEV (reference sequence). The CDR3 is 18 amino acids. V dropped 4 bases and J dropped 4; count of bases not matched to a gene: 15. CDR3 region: CASSSQTGELPENQPQHF. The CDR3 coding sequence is TGTGCCAGCAGTTCCCAGACAGGGGAGTTACCTGAGAATCAGCCCCAGCATTTT.

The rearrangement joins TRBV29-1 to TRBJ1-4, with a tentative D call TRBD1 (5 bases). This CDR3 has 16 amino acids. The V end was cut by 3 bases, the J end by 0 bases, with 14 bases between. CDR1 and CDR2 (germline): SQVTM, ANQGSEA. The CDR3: CSVELETVATNEKLFF. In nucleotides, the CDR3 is TGCAGCGTTGAGTTGGAGACAGTTGCAACTAATGAAAAACTGTTTTTT.

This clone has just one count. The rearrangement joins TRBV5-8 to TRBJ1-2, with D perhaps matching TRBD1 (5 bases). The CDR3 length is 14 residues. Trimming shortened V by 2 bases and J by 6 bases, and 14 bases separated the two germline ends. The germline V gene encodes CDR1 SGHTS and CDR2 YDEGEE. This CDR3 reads CASSFRGKRNGYTF. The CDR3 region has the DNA TGTGCCAGCAGCTTCCGGGGGAAGAGGAATGGCTACACCTTC.

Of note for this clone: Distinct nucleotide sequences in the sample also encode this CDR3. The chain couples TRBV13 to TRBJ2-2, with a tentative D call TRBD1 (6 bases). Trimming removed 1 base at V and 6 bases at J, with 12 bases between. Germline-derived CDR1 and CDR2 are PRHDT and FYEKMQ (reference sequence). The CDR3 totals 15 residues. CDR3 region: CASSLAAGAPGELFF. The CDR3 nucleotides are TGTGCCAGCAGCTTAGCGGCAGGGGCCCCCGGGGAGCTGTTTTTT. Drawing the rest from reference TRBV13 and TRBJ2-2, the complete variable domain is AAGVIQSPRHLIKEKRETATLKCYPIPRHDTVYWYQQGPGQDPQFLISFYEKMQSDKGSIPDRFSAQQFSDYHSELNMSSLELGDSALYFCASSLAAGAPGELFFGEGSRLTVL.

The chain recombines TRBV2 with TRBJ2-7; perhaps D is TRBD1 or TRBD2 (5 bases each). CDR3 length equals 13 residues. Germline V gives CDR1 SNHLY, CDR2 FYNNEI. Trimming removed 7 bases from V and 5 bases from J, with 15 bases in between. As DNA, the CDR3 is TGTGCCAGCACGGGACCCGTGACGGACGAGCAGTACTTC. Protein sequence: CASTGPVTDEQYF.

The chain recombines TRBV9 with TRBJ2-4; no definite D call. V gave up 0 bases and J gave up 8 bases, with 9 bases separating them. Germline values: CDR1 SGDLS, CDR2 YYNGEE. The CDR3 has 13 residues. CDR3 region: CASSVATWDIQYF. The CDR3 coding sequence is TGTGCCAGCAGCGTAGCTACGTGGGACATTCAGTACTTC.

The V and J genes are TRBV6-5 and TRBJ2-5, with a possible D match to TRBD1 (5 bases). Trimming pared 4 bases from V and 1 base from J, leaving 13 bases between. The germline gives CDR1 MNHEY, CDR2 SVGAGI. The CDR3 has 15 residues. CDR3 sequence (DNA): TGTGCCAGCAGTTCAGGACACTCCCTCCAAGAGACCCAGTACTTC. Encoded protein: CASSSGHSLQETQYF.

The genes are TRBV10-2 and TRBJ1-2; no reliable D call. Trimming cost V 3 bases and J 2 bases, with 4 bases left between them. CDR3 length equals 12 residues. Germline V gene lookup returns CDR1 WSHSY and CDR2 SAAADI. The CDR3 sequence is CASSDSNYGYTF. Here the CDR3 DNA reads TGCGCCAGCAGTGACAGCAACTATGGCTACACCTTC.